This entry describes one TCR beta chain. Original data processing: Reference gene primer amplification gave nucleated cell count estimates. This table comes from immunoSEQ multiplex PCR, and its TCRdb copy is limited to in-frame clones, with some not included. V, J and clone size are those of that table, while D and trimming were read from the DNA. This sample has some 89,000 clones, with approximately 87% found just once. This specimen belongs to a study of blood T cell repertoires in COVID-19. Study-level information: The origin of the acute and convalescent COVID-19 samples was the United States, Italy and Spain. T cells, B-cell-depleted T cells, or PBMCs provided the cDNA or gDNA that served as material.

The V end was cut by 1 base, the J end by 7 bases, with 14 bases between. The CDR3 length is 16 residues. Germline-derived CDR1 and CDR2 are LNHDA and SQIVND (reference sequence). The sequenced sample was peripheral blood. This chain joins TRBV19 and TRBJ1-6; D call uncertain. The clonotype was recovered from a human donor in a cohort sampled during active COVID-19. CDR3 amino acids: CASSIVPAGKNSPLHF. The CDR3 nucleotides are TGTGCCAGTAGTATAGTGCCGGCAGGAAAAAATTCACCCCTCCACTTT.